This TCR beta chain came from a study of blood T cell repertoires in COVID-19. Study-wide context: Acute and convalescent COVID-19 specimens originated in the United States, Italy and Spain. T cells, B-cell-depleted T cells, or PBMCs supplied cDNA or gDNA.

Libraries were prepared by immunoSEQ multiplex PCR; TCRdb keeps only in-frame clonotypes and omits some of them. Here the sample spans over 100,000 clones, around 90% being singletons. The CDR3 spans 15 residues. Per the germline V gene, CDR1 is LGHDT and CDR2 is YNNKEL (reference sequence). Trimming at V came to 3 bases and at J to 0 bases, leaving 2 bases not matched to a gene. The chain has TRBV3-1 (or the pseudogene TRBV3-2) and TRBJ1-3; 7 bases match TRBD1. The sample taken for sequencing was peripheral blood. This TCR came from a woman aged 45 to 65 with COVID-19, enrolled during active disease. This chain's CDR3 is CASSQGQTSGNTIYF. Written as DNA, the CDR3 is TGTGCCAGCAGCCAGGGACAGACCTCTGGAAACACCATATATTTT.